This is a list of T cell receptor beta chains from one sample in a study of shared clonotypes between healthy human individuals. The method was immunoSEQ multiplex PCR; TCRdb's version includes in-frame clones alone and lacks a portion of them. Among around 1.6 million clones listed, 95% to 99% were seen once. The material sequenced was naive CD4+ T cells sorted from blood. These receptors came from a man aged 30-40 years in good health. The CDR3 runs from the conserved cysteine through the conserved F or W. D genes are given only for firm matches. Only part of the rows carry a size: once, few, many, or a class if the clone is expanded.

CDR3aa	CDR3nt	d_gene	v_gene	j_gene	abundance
CAISGGQGLAGRNEQFF	TGTGCCATCAGTGGCGGGCAGGGCCTCGCGGGAAGGAATGAGCAGTTCTTC	NA	TRBV10-3	TRBJ2-1	NA
CASSPGDPTETQYF	TGTGCCAGCAGCCCAGGGGACCCGACAGAGACCCAGTACTTC	NA	TRBV9	TRBJ2-5	once
CASSVGTGGFPQHF	TGTGCCAGCAGCGTCGGGACAGGGGGCTTTCCCCAGCATTTT	TRBD1	TRBV9	TRBJ1-5	NA
CASSVDLTGKISGELFF	TGTGCCAGCAGCGTAGATCTCACGGGGAAGATTTCCGGGGAGCTGTTTTTT	NA	TRBV9	TRBJ2-2	once
CASSQHANTGELFF	TGTGCCAGCAGTCAACATGCGAACACCGGGGAGCTGTTTTTT	NA	TRBV5-4	TRBJ2-2	NA
CASSAVGGQTGANVLTF	TGTGCCAGCAGCGCAGTTGGGGGACAGACTGGGGCCAACGTCCTGACTTTC	TRBD1	TRBV9	TRBJ2-6	once
CASSLVVQGRGLNTEAFF	TGCGCCAGCAGCTTGGTAGTCCAGGGGAGGGGCTTGAACACTGAAGCTTTCTTT	NA	TRBV5-1	TRBJ1-1	NA
CASSLLLTGTPSNEQFF	TGTGCCAGCAGTTTATTGCTGACGGGGACACCGTCCAATGAGCAGTTCTTC	NA	TRBV28	TRBJ2-1	NA
CASSPGQGDIYGYTF	TGTGCCAGCTCACCAGGGCAGGGAGATATCTATGGCTACACCTTC	NA	TRBV18	TRBJ1-2	NA
CASSLYQNYGYTF	TGTGCCAGCAGCTTATACCAAAACTATGGCTACACCTTC	NA	TRBV7-9	TRBJ1-2	NA
CASSPLGGILAQYEQYF	TGTGCCAGCAGCCCTCTTGGGGGGATCCTCGCCCAGTACGAGCAGTACTTC	NA	TRBV7-6	TRBJ2-7	once
CASSLKSPETQYF	TGCGCCAGCAGCCTAAAGTCCCCAGAGACCCAGTACTTC	NA	TRBV5-1	TRBJ2-5	NA
CATRGLGYGYTF	TGTGCCACCAGGGGGTTAGGTTATGGCTACACCTTC	NA	TRBV15	TRBJ1-2	NA
CASSDSETSGSWADTQYF	TGTGCCAGCAGTGACTCAGAGACTAGCGGGAGTTGGGCGGATACGCAGTATTTT	TRBD2	TRBV6-4	TRBJ2-3	NA
CASTSGASTKTQYF	TGCGCCAGCACCTCCGGGGCTAGTACGAAGACCCAGTACTTC	NA	TRBV5-1	TRBJ2-5	NA
CASSLASTGYRETQYF	TGCGCCAGCAGCTTGGCCTCGACAGGGTATAGGGAGACCCAGTACTTC	TRBD1	TRBV5-1	TRBJ2-5	once
CASRNPTGPGFHEQFF	TGTGCCAGCAGGAACCCGACAGGGCCGGGTTTCCATGAGCAGTTCTTC	TRBD1	TRBV2	TRBJ2-1	NA
CASSQASANQGAGGYTF	TGCGCCAGCAGCCAAGCCTCCGCCAACCAGGGGGCGGGTGGCTACACCTTC	TRBD1	TRBV4-1	TRBJ1-2	NA
CASSLAGAGRLYEQYF	TGTGCCAGCAGCTTGGCTGGGGCGGGCAGATTGTACGAGCAGTACTTC	NA	TRBV5-5	TRBJ2-7	NA
CASSEARTSGYTF	TGTGCCAGCAGTGAAGCACGTACTTCTGGCTACACCTTC	NA	TRBV2	TRBJ1-2	NA
CASSINSGRYEQYF	TGTGCCAGTAGTATCAACAGTGGGAGATACGAGCAGTACTTC	NA	TRBV19	TRBJ2-7	NA
CASSVGGSDRRILAGRIADTQYF	TGTGCCAGCAGCGTAGGAGGATCCGACCGTAGGATACTAGCGGGACGAATCGCAGATACGCAGTATTTT	TRBD2	TRBV9	TRBJ2-3	once
CASSSGLGELFF	TGCGCCAGCAGCTCGGGACTAGGGGAGCTGTTTTTT	TRBD2	TRBV5-1	TRBJ2-2	NA
CASSPGQGAGEQYF	TGCGCCAGCAGCCCGGGACAGGGGGCGGGAGAGCAGTACTTC	TRBD1	TRBV5-1	TRBJ2-7	NA
CASSRLAGTGEQFF	TGTGCCAGCAGCAGACTAGCGGGAACAGGTGAGCAGTTCTTC	TRBD2	TRBV6-5	TRBJ2-1	NA
CASSRTASNYGYTF	TGCGCCAGCAGCCGGACAGCGTCTAACTATGGCTACACCTTC	NA	TRBV4-3	TRBJ1-2	NA
CSADRANTGELFF	TGCAGCGCGGACAGGGCGAACACCGGGGAGCTGTTTTTT	TRBD1	TRBV29-1	TRBJ2-2	NA
CASSPKSFAGANVLTF	TGTGCCAGCAGCCCAAAAAGCTTTGCTGGGGCCAACGTCCTGACTTTC	NA	TRBV7-9	TRBJ2-6	NA
CASSDVGILFF	TGTGCCAGCAGTGATGTAGGTATCCTGTTCTTC	NA	TRBV2	TRBJ2-1	NA
CASSPGGNTEAFF	TGTGCCAGCTCCCCGGGGGGGAACACTGAAGCTTTCTTT	NA	TRBV18	TRBJ1-1	NA
CASSLESSGANVLTF	TGTGCCAGCAGCTTAGAGAGCTCTGGGGCCAACGTCCTGACTTTC	NA	TRBV7-8	TRBJ2-6	NA
CASSPTVARHSNQPQHF	TGTGCCAGCTCACCCACCGTTGCCAGGCATAGCAATCAGCCCCAGCATTTT	NA	TRBV18	TRBJ1-5	NA
CARVRPRLRGIGELFF	TGTGCCAGAGTAAGACCCCGGCTAAGGGGCATCGGGGAGCTGTTTTTT	NA	TRBV19	TRBJ2-2	NA
CASSLALSPYNEQFF	TGTGCCAGCAGCTTGGCCCTCTCACCCTACAATGAGCAGTTCTTC	NA	TRBV5-5	TRBJ2-1	NA
CASSLGPEGRFGEQFF	TGTGCCAGCAGCCTAGGGCCGGAGGGCCGTTTCGGTGAGCAGTTCTTC	NA	TRBV14	TRBJ2-1	NA
CAWKGYNEQFF	TGTGCCTGGAAAGGCTACAATGAGCAGTTCTTC	NA	TRBV30	TRBJ2-1	NA
CASSLGTGGNTEAFF	TGTGCCAGCTCACTGGGGACAGGCGGAAACACTGAAGCTTTCTTT	TRBD1	TRBV18	TRBJ1-1	NA
CASSLKREGGETQYF	TGTGCCAGCAGCTTGAAAAGAGAAGGGGGGGAGACCCAGTACTTC	NA	TRBV5-4	TRBJ2-5	NA
CASSLSPSMYSNGYTF	TGTGCCAGCAGCTTAAGCCCCAGTATGTACAGCAATGGCTACACCTTC	NA	TRBV7-9	TRBJ1-2	NA
CASSQDSDAEQFF	TGCGCCAGCAGCCAAGATTCGGATGCTGAGCAGTTCTTC	NA	TRBV4-3	TRBJ2-1	NA
CASSVAAGAYEQYF	TGTGCCAGCAGCGTAGCGGCAGGAGCCTACGAGCAGTACTTC	NA	TRBV9	TRBJ2-7	NA
CASSQDRGGNNEQFF	TGTGCCAGCAGTCAAGACAGGGGCGGCAACAATGAGCAGTTCTTC	TRBD1	TRBV2	TRBJ2-1	NA
CASSPNRNYEQYF	TGTGCCAGCAGCCCTAACCGCAACTACGAGCAGTACTTC	NA	TRBV6-6	TRBJ2-7	NA
CASSEALGNTDTQYF	TGTGCCAGCAGTGAAGCGTTGGGAAACACAGATACGCAGTATTTT	NA	TRBV6-1	TRBJ2-3	NA
CSARVGYGYTF	TGCAGTGCTAGAGTCGGGTATGGCTACACCTTC	NA	TRBV20-1	TRBJ1-2	NA
CASSVGSGRIGNEQFF	TGTGCCAGCAGCGTAGGGAGCGGGAGAATCGGGAATGAGCAGTTCTTC	TRBD2	TRBV9	TRBJ2-1	NA
CASRGGGSRSYEQYF	TGTGCCAGCAGGGGGGGCGGGAGCCGGTCCTACGAGCAGTACTTC	NA	TRBV6-1	TRBJ2-7	NA
CASSLTGNSGNTIYF	TGCGCCAGCAGCCTGACAGGGAACTCTGGAAACACCATATATTTT	TRBD1	TRBV5-1	TRBJ1-3	NA
CASSRNTEAFF	TGCGCCAGCAGCAGGAACACTGAAGCTTTCTTT	NA	TRBV5-1	TRBJ1-1	NA
CASREGNTGELFF	TGCGCCAGCAGAGAAGGGAACACCGGGGAGCTGTTTTTT	NA	TRBV10-1	TRBJ2-2	NA
CASSSGRTLSYEQYF	TGTGCCAGCAGCTCAGGACGGACGCTCTCCTACGAGCAGTACTTC	NA	TRBV7-2	TRBJ2-7	NA
CASSVEAGVVHEQYF	TGTGCCAGCAGCGTCGAAGCGGGAGTAGTACACGAGCAGTACTTC	TRBD2	TRBV9	TRBJ2-7	NA
CASSFTRLRGTEAFF	TGTGCCAGCAGCTTCACTAGACTCCGGGGCACTGAAGCTTTCTTT	NA	TRBV7-2	TRBJ1-1	once
CSVESPRNWFF	TGCAGCGTTGAAAGTCCCCGGAACTGGTTCTTC	NA	TRBV29-1	TRBJ2-1	NA
CASSKGLAGNDNEQFF	TGTGCCAGCAGCAAGGGACTAGCGGGCAATGATAATGAGCAGTTCTTC	TRBD2	TRBV11-2	TRBJ2-1	NA
CASSAGQGLGSGNTIYF	TGTGCCAGCAGCGCCGGACAGGGGTTGGGCTCTGGAAACACCATATATTTT	TRBD1	TRBV11-2	TRBJ1-3	NA
CASSSGGIANYGYTF	TGCGCCAGCAGCTCGGGAGGAATCGCCAACTATGGCTACACCTTC	NA	TRBV5-1	TRBJ1-2	NA
CASSTGQGTIFGELFF	TGTGCCAGTAGTACCGGACAGGGGACGATATTCGGGGAGCTGTTTTTT	TRBD1	TRBV19	TRBJ2-2	NA